This note documents a single T cell receptor beta chain sequence. The antigen is not known. The assay was immunoSEQ multiplex PCR, and TCRdb's table has in-frame clones only and misses some. The sample lists roughly 100,000 clones, approximately 90% occurring once. The entry originates in a study of PD-1 blockade in classical Hodgkin lymphoma. Every patient was affected by relapse after autologous stem cell transplantation, while exposure to brentuximab vedotin was not uniform. The CDR3 has 14 residues. V was clipped by 1 base and J by 7 bases; unmatched bases: 6. Germline loops: CDR1 KGHSH, CDR2 LQKENI. The study, taken as a whole, reports: Newly diagnosed patients had baseline TCR diversity that was reportedly lower than that of healthy donors.

The V call is TRBV18, the J call TRBJ2-7; TRBD1 matches at 8 bases. The source of this sequence is a human donor with classical Hodgkin lymphoma. The sequencing here drew on peripheral blood mononuclear cells (PBMCs), taken before the second cycle of nivolumab. The CDR3 DNA reads as TGTGCCAGCTCACCACGTTTTAGGACAGGGGAGCAGTACTTC. It encodes CASSPRFRTGEQYF. The full variable domain, with the rest looked up from reference TRBV18 and TRBJ2-7, is NAGVMQNPRHLVRRRGQEARLRCSPMKGHSHVYWYRQLPEEGLKFMVYLQKENIIDESGMPKERFSAEFPKEGPSILRIQQVVRGDSAAYFCASSPRFRTGEQYFGPGTRLTVT.